This T cell receptor beta chain emerged from a study of T cell repertoires in cytomegalovirus infection. Across the whole study: Indications came from public TCR beta signatures; they pointed to CMV infection and to a matching HLA type. Broader study findings: The response measured ex vivo was dominated by TCR beta clonotypes (HLA-C-restricted and CMV-specific). Cumulative frequency of public TCR beta families picked out carriers of CMV plus the relevant HLA.

TCRdb ran MiXCR on the reads and lists one entry per CDR3 protein. The table has roughly 150,000 distinct CDR3 sequences, roughly a quarter seen once; the top ten hold approximately 11%. This clonotype was counted only a few times. Its antigen is not known. V gave up 2 bases and J gave up 6 bases, with 10 bases separating them. CDR3 length: 13 amino acids. Germline assignment: CDR1 ENHRY and CDR2 SYGVKD. The sample consisted of PBMCs. V gene TRBV10-3 combines with J gene TRBJ2-5; D perhaps matches TRBD1 (6 bases). This clonotype was obtained from a human donor in good health (CMV status not recorded). Some clones in this sample may be carry-over from other donors' samples. CDR3 residues: CAISEGTGQTQYF. Written as DNA, the CDR3 is TGTGCCATCAGTGAGGGAACAGGGCAGACCCAGTACTTC.